This section outlines one T cell receptor beta chain sequence together with its context. Original methodology: From reference gene primer amplification, estimates of nucleated cell counts were derived. Clones were read by immunoSEQ multiplex PCR, and TCRdb kept only the in-frame ones, dropping some. V and J calls and clone size are as listed in that table; D and trimming were resolved from the DNA. Of roughly 260,000 clones listed, less than 90% are singletons. This CDR3 has 12 residues. Per germline, CDR1 ENHRY and CDR2 SYGVKD. This entry comes from a study of blood T cell repertoires in COVID-19. Study details: The origin of the acute and convalescent COVID-19 samples was the United States, Italy and Spain. Sources were T cells, B-cell-depleted T cells, or PBMCs; the material itself was cDNA or gDNA.

The chain recombines TRBV10-3 with TRBJ1-3; D not certain. This TCR derives from a man aged 60-69 years who had recovered from COVID-19. The sequenced sample consisted of peripheral blood. The CDR3, as DNA: TGTGCAAATGGAGGGTCCGGAAACACCATATATTTT. This sequence encodes CANGGSGNTIYF.